This T cell receptor beta chain is drawn from a study of blood T cell repertoires in COVID-19. The wider study: The United States, Italy and Spain supplied acute and convalescent COVID-19 samples.

The CDR3 is 13 amino acids. With 4 bases removed from V and 7 bases from J, the gap between germline ends came to 14 bases. CDR1 SGHAT and CDR2 FQDESV come from the germline V gene (reference sequence). Per the original data handling: Reference gene primer amplification yielded estimated nucleated cell counts. Libraries were prepared by immunoSEQ multiplex PCR; TCRdb keeps only in-frame clonotypes and omits some of them. Clone size and the V and J calls come from that table; the DNA yielded D and trimming. The table shows about 150,000 clones, with 75% to 90% occurring only once. The receptor was derived from a man in his 60s with acute or convalescent COVID-19. The chain recombines TRBV11-1 with TRBJ2-7; tentative D call: TRBD1 (5 bases). Sequenced input: peripheral blood. CDR3 amino acids: CASSSTSQGEQYF. CDR3 nucleotide sequence: TGTGCCAGCAGCTCCACTTCCCAGGGTGAGCAGTACTTC.